What follows describes a single T cell receptor beta chain. What it binds is unknown. This entry belongs to a study of T cells expressing NK-cell markers. Study-wide background: Source material for TCR beta repertoires consisted of sorted CD3+CD56+NKG2C+, CD3+CD56+NKG2C- and CD3+CD56-NKG2C+ T cells. One of the eight sequenced donors was seronegative, whereas the other seven were HCMV-seropositive. The study's findings and limits: Top CD8+ clonotypes included the dominant CD3+CD56+NKG2C+ clonotypes in six donors.

TCRdb derives one entry per CDR3 protein from the 5' RACE reads, leaving out DNA. This listing includes 400,000 to 500,000 distinct CDR3 sequences. Germline loops: CDR1 SGHRS, CDR2 YFSETQ. The CDR3 runs to 16 residues. The source of this sequence is a woman aged 18-69 years in good health. Sequenced sample: blood T cells: a sorted CD56 or NKG2C T cell subset, CD4+ or CD8+ T cells, or bulk PBMC T cells (not recorded which). The genes are TRBV5-1 and TRBJ2-1; TCRdb selects TRBD2, and the lack of DNA leaves this call unchecked. The CDR3 region is CASSLFVGGGGVEQFF.